The text below deals with one T cell receptor (beta chain). In the source study's methods: Nucleated cell number was recorded as an estimate derived from reference gene primer amplification. Assay used: immunoSEQ multiplex PCR; TCRdb lists only in-frame clones, some missing. V, J and clone size were drawn from that table, and D and trimming were deduced from the DNA. The data show roughly 120,000 clones, around four fifths seen once. The source of the sample is a study of blood T cell repertoires in COVID-19. Study as a whole: Samples representing acute and convalescent COVID-19 were sourced from the United States, Italy and Spain. T cells, B-cell-depleted T cells, or PBMCs provided the cDNA or gDNA that served as material.

V was pared by 3 bases and J by 4 bases, with 11 bases of the junction left unmatched. Looked up from germline, CDR1 is MGHDK and CDR2 is SYGVNS. The CDR3 has 18 residues. This chain links TRBV25-1 with TRBJ2-4, with 11 bases lining up with TRBD2. The sequenced material came from peripheral blood. The receptor's source is a woman in her fifties or sixties with acute or convalescent COVID-19. DNA of the CDR3: TGTGCCAGCAGTGACCATTTAGCGGGGGGGCCGACAAAAAACATTCAGTACTTC. Its translation is CASSDHLAGGPTKNIQYF.